This section outlines one T cell receptor beta chain sequence together with its context. As yet, its antigen is unknown. The data derive from a study of CD8+ T cells in alopecia areata. Extracted RNA was reverse transcribed into cDNA, the sequencing template. The repertoire was sequenced with immunoSEQ multiplex PCR; TCRdb's copy has only in-frame clones and lacks some. The data contain around 250,000 clones, roughly two thirds of them singletons. Notes on the study in general: Affected lesional scalp, above all in alopecia totalis/universalis, was more clonal than normal scalp. Scalp specimens additionally yield sequences from normal skin's resident alphabeta T cells.

The sample here was CD4+ T cells sorted from blood, taken at week 0. This TCR derives from a human donor with alopecia areata.

CDR3: CSVGTGVTYGYTF. Written as DNA, the CDR3 is TGCAGCGTTGGAACAGGGGTGACCTATGGCTACACCTTC. The chain combines TRBV29-1 with TRBJ1-2; 7 positions match TRBD1. Germline CDR1 is SQVTM and CDR2 is ANQGSEA. The CDR3 is 13 amino acids. The junction had 6 bases not matched to a gene; V was cut back by 4 bases and J by 4 bases.